Given below is one T cell receptor (beta chain) in context. In this sample, this clone turned up a few times. This clone's antigen is unknown. Base qualities were left out, and no much larger clone turns up one base away. This sample is part of a study of blood T cell repertoires in COVID-19 (dated by TCRdb to 2018 to 2021). Regarding the study in general: Collaborator samples came from the United States, Italy and Spain and covered acute and convalescent phases of COVID-19. The material from the prospective study consisted of cDNA or gDNA derived from T cells, B-cell-depleted T cells, or PBMCs. Sample metadata almost always included a de-identified subject ID, COVID-19 status, age in years and sex. Subjects who had been exposed to COVID-19, were actively infected with it, or had recovered from it provided the deeply sampled blood TCRbeta repertoires that made up the dataset. The repertoires were released in a freely available public database meant as a resource for research on the immune response to SARS-CoV-2. Where available, HLA class I and class II types were taken from metadata supplied by the sample provider and were not determined by assay-based typing. The samples were drawn from two sources: the first 160 participants of the ongoing ImmuneRACE study, and fewer than 1,500 subjects contributed by 6 global collaborators.

Inclusive of the bounding cysteine and phenylalanine, the CDR3 is 14 residues long. Left in the record is the CDR3 DNA by itself, 42 bases read in frame from the first base. The germline V gene encodes CDR1 KGHSH and CDR2 LQKENI. V is reduced by 1 base and J by 5 bases, leaving a spacing of 11 bases between them. The immunoSEQ Assay, a bias-controlled multiplex PCR, was used to amplify TCRbeta CDR3 regions from genomic DNA. Per the authors' processing: Within the assay, amplification of reference gene primers was used to estimate how many nucleated cells each sample contained. Sequence reads were collapsed and filtered to measure the absolute abundance of every unique TCRbeta CDR3 rearrangement. For each sample, productive Simpson clonality was calculated as the square root of Simpson's diversity index over productive rearrangements. TCRdb took this table from immuneACCESS and kept in-frame rearrangements with V and J called. Such tables lack part of the clones; where checked against another copy, unresolved V genes explain under half of the gap, and the rest is unexplained. V, J and clone size are those of that table, while D and trimming were read from the DNA. Within this sample are 220,000 or so clones, with about three quarters of them counted one time only. The ten largest clones take up 5.5% of the sample.

What the work shows at the level of the full study, not this receptor alone: The quantity of clinical and demographic metadata differed by source and by participant and was supplied without curation.

Whole blood was collected in K2EDTA tubes by collaborating institutions according to the institutions' own protocols. For TCRbeta analysis, collaborator samples were shipped as frozen whole blood, as isolated PBMCs, or as DNA extracted from either sample type. This receptor was taken from a woman in her 70s with acute or convalescent COVID-19. Sequenced material: peripheral blood. This chain joins TRBV18 to TRBJ2-5; the D gene is possibly TRBD2, with 6 bases matching. The sequenced DNA is TGTGCCAGCTCACCACGTGCTAGCGATGAGACCCAGTACTTC. Its protein reads: CASSPRASDETQYF.